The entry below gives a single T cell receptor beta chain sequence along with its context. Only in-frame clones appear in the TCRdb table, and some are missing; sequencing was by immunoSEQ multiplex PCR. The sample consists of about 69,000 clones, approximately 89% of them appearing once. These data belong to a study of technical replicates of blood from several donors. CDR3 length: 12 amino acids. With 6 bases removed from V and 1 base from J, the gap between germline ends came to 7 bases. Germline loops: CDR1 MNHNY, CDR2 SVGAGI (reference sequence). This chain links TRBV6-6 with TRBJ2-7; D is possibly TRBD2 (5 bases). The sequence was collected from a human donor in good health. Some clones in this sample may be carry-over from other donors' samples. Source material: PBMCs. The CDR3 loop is CASSTSSYEQYF. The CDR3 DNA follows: TGTGCCAGCAGCACTAGTTCCTACGAGCAGTACTTC.